One and the same sample provided the 29 T cell receptor beta chains below, sequenced in a study of cytomegalovirus exposure and HLA in healthy donors. PCR used 60 Vbeta primers and 13 Jbeta primers. Sequencing used immunoSEQ multiplex PCR; TCRdb keeps in-frame clones, though not all of them. The repertoire consists of 100,000 to 150,000 clones, with around 78% occurring once and the leading ten covering 3.6%. The sample consisted of PBMCs. Receptors originate from a man aged 35 to 55 in good health and CMV-seronegative.

The rearrangement joins TRBV7-9 to TRBJ1-6; 8 bases are a match to TRBD1. The CDR3 has 15 residues. The junction had 7 bases not matched to a gene; V was cut back by 6 bases and J by 6 bases. Germline lookup yields CDR1 SEHNR and CDR2 FQNEAQ (reference sequence). Here the CDR3 DNA reads TGTGCCAGCAGTTCACAGGACAGGGCTAATTCACCCCTCCACTTT. The encoded protein is CASSSQDRANSPLHF.

As concerns this clone: This specimen includes other DNA sequences encoding the same CDR3. This sequence joins TRBV9 and TRBJ2-2, with a possible D match to TRBD2 (5 bases). This CDR3 is built from 15 residues. Germline V CDR1 and CDR2: SGDLS, YYNGEE. The V and J ends lost 1 base and 3 bases respectively, with 10 bases between them. The CDR3 nucleotides are TGTGCCAGCAGCGTAACCACCGGGGACACCGGGGAGCTGTTTTTT. Translated, it gives CASSVTTGDTGELFF.

The table lists this clone with a count of one. The V gene is TRBV29-1, the J gene TRBJ2-5, with 7 bases matching TRBD2. The J segment lost 2 bases and the V segment lost 8 bases, leaving 8 bases of the junction unmatched. From germline, CDR1 is SQVTM and CDR2 ANQGSEA. There are 13 residues in the CDR3. The CDR3 DNA follows: TGCAGCCTTATTGACGGGGGGCAAGAGACCCAGTACTTC. It specifies CSLIDGGQETQYF.

This clone was observed once. The V and J genes are TRBV13 and TRBJ1-2, with 11 positions matching TRBD1. The germline V gene has CDR1 PRHDT and CDR2 FYEKMQ (reference sequence). V was clipped by 5 bases and J by 3 bases; unmatched bases: 5. This CDR3 region has 15 residues. The CDR3 here is CASSPGTGGDYGYTF. The DNA of the CDR3 is TGTGCCAGCAGCCCGGGGACAGGGGGGGACTATGGCTACACCTTC.

This chain uses TRBV12-5 with TRBJ1-1, with a tentative D call TRBD1 (6 bases). With 10 bases removed from V and 4 bases from J, the gap between germline ends came to 22 bases. There are 15 residues in the CDR3. CDR1 LGHNT and CDR2 FRNRAP come from the germline V gene. The CDR3 is CATDSGDTPITEAFF. CDR3 DNA sequence: TGTGCTACGGATAGCGGGGACACCCCAATCACTGAAGCTTTCTTT.

The chain combines TRBV9 with TRBJ1-2, with 10 nucleotides matching TRBD1. The germline V gene has CDR1 SGDLS and CDR2 YYNGEE. CDR3 length: 15 amino acids. Germline trimming cut 4 bases from V and 8 bases from J; bases unmatched to any gene: 11. CDR3 coding DNA: TGTGCCAGCAGCCTCGGGACAGGGGACCTAGGGGGCTACACCTTC. Translation gives CASSLGTGDLGGYTF. The whole variable domain, remainder taken from reference TRBV9 and TRBJ1-2, is DSGVTQTPKHLITATGQRVTLRCSPRSGDLSVYWYQQSLDQGLQFLIQYYNGEERAKGNILERFSAQQFPDLHSELNLSSLELGDSALYFCASSLGTGDLGGYTFGSGTRLTVV.

There are a few counts of this clone. This rearrangement joins TRBV7-9 to TRBJ2-7, with 7 bases lining up with TRBD2. The CDR3 totals 13 residues. CDR1 is SEHNR, CDR2 FQNEAQ, per germline (reference sequence). The V segment lost 6 bases and the J segment 4 bases; nucleotides outside the gene matches: 6. CDR3 coding DNA: TGTGCCAGCAGTAAGGGCGGGGGTTACGAGCAGTACTTC. Translated, it gives CASSKGGGYEQYF.

The V and J genes are TRBV7-6 and TRBJ1-4, with D possibly TRBD1 on 6 matching bases. V dropped 5 bases and J dropped 0 bases, with 19 bases sitting between them. Germline CDR1 is SGHVS and CDR2 is FNYEAQ. This CDR3 region has 18 residues. The CDR3 nucleotides are TGTGCCAGCAGCCTACAGGGTTTCAATACAGCAACTAATGAAAAACTGTTTTTT. Translation gives CASSLQGFNTATNEKLFF.

The chain recombines TRBV7-3 with TRBJ2-3; 10 bases fit TRBD2. The length of the CDR3 is 15 residues. CDR1 SGHTA and CDR2 FQGTGA come from the germline V gene. Trimming cost V 5 bases and J 2 bases; bases outside gene matches: 4. In nucleotides, the CDR3 is TGTGCCAGCAGCCTTAGCGGGGGGCACACAGATACGCAGTATTTT. Translation gives CASSLSGGHTDTQYF.

This clone was recorded only once. The CDR3 spells CASSSGQGGRETQYF. DNA of the CDR3: TGCGCCAGCAGCTCAGGACAGGGGGGCCGGGAGACCCAGTACTTC. V is TRBV5-1 and J is TRBJ2-5; 10 bases map to TRBD1. Germline lookup yields CDR1 SGHRS and CDR2 YFSETQ. The junction had 7 bases not matched to a gene; V was cut back by 3 bases and J by 5 bases. This CDR3 is built from 15 residues. Complete variable domain (other parts from reference TRBV5-1 and TRBJ2-5): KAGVTQTPRYLIKTRGQQVTLSCSPISGHRSVSWYQQTPGQGLQFLFEYFSETQRNKGNFPGRFSGRQFSNSRSEMNVSTLELGDSALYLCASSSGQGGRETQYFGPGTRLLVL.

This clone is a singleton in its sample. The CDR3 sequence is CASSRSSGGTGERGTQYF. The CDR3, as DNA: TGTGCCAGCAGTCGATCGTCCGGTGGGACAGGGGAGCGAGGGACCCAGTACTTC. The chain joins TRBV27 to TRBJ2-5; 10 positions agree with TRBD1. This CDR3 has 18 residues. Germline trimming cut 5 bases from V and 7 bases from J; bases unmatched to any gene: 19. Germline assignment: CDR1 MNHEY and CDR2 SMNVEV (reference sequence).

The chain couples TRBV19 to TRBJ2-5; TRBD2 aligns across 7 bases. Germline lookup yields CDR1 LNHDA and CDR2 SQIVND (reference sequence). Trimming removed 9 bases from V and 3 bases from J; junction bases left unmatched: 10. The CDR3 is 14 residues long. CDR3 nucleotides: TGTGCCAGCGGACCAGCGGGGAAGAAAGAGACCCAGTACTTC. Protein product: CASGPAGKKETQYF.

This clone was counted once. CDR3 in amino acids: CASSDPRRGITSYEQYF. The CDR3 nucleotides are TGTGCCAGCAGTGACCCCCGACGGGGAATAACAAGCTACGAGCAGTACTTC. The chain recombines TRBV6-4 with TRBJ2-5; a possible D gene is TRBD2 (5 bases). The J call is uncertain, as TRBJ2-7 better fits the DNA end. The CDR3 consists of 17 residues. CDR1 is MRHNA, CDR2 SNTAGT, per germline.

A single count supports this clone. V and J are TRBV28 and TRBJ1-6; 11 bases line up with TRBD1. Losses at the gene ends were 5 bases for V and 9 bases for J; bases not matched to a gene: 6. The CDR3 consists of 15 residues. CDR1 MDHEN and CDR2 SYDVKM come from the germline V gene. CDR3 amino acids: CASSPPGQGGSPLHF. DNA of the CDR3: TGTGCCAGCAGTCCACCGGGACAGGGGGGTTCACCCCTCCACTTT.

This sequence joins TRBV5-1 and TRBJ2-1, with D maybe TRBD2 (5 bases). This CDR3 is built from 15 residues. Germline CDR1 is SGHRS and CDR2 is YFSETQ. Trimming shortened V by 1 base and J by 4 bases, and 12 bases separated the two germline ends. The CDR3 loop is CASSLSGVLYNEQFF. The DNA of the CDR3 is TGCGCCAGCAGCTTGTCCGGGGTTCTTTACAATGAGCAGTTCTTC.

The rearrangement links TRBV14 to TRBJ2-7; tentatively, D is TRBD2 (6 bases). Germline V gene lookup returns CDR1 SGHDN and CDR2 FVKESK. CDR3 size: 17 residues. The V end lost 3 bases, the J end lost 0 bases, and 18 bases lay between the germline ends. CDR3: CASSHSQDYPSSYEQYF. CDR3 in DNA: TGTGCCAGCAGCCATTCCCAGGACTACCCGAGCTCCTACGAGCAGTACTTC.

The J gene is TRBJ1-6, the V gene TRBV7-2; tentatively, D is TRBD1 (5 bases). The CDR3 extends over 17 amino acids. With 5 bases removed from V and 2 bases from J, the gap between germline ends came to 16 bases. In germline, CDR1 is SGHTA, CDR2 FQGNSA. The CDR3 loop is CASSPGGASTYNSPLHF. The CDR3 bases are TGTGCCAGCAGCCCCGGCGGGGCCAGTACCTATAATTCACCCCTCCACTTT.

The chain is built from TRBV5-1 and TRBJ2-5; no clear D. Germline loops: CDR1 SGHRS, CDR2 YFSETQ. V lost 0 bases and J lost 5, with 5 bases in between. The CDR3 spans 12 residues. The CDR3: CASSLAAETQYF. Written as DNA, the CDR3 is TGCGCCAGCAGCTTGGCCGCGGAGACCCAGTACTTC. The whole variable domain, remainder taken from reference TRBV5-1 and TRBJ2-5, is KAGVTQTPRYLIKTRGQQVTLSCSPISGHRSVSWYQQTPGQGLQFLFEYFSETQRNKGNFPGRFSGRQFSNSRSEMNVSTLELGDSALYLCASSLAAETQYFGPGTRLLVL.

The chain recombines TRBV6-5 with TRBJ1-1, with TRBD1 matching 7 bases. The CDR3 extends over 14 amino acids. J was trimmed by 1 base and V by 2 bases; bases with no gene match: 1. CDR1 is MNHEY, CDR2 SVGAGI, per germline. The chain's CDR3 is CASSYDRANTEAFF. The CDR3 region has the DNA TGTGCCAGCAGTTACGACAGGGCGAACACTGAAGCTTTCTTT.

The chain is built from TRBV19 and TRBJ1-2, with 9 bases lining up with TRBD1. The junction had 8 bases not matched to a gene; V was cut back by 5 bases and J by 7 bases. The CDR3 is made up of 14 amino acids. CDR1 and CDR2 (germline): LNHDA, SQIVND (reference sequence). The CDR3 reads CASSPRTGALGYTF. As DNA, the CDR3 is TGTGCCAGTAGTCCACGGACAGGGGCGCTTGGCTACACCTTC. The full variable domain, its missing parts supplied by reference TRBV19 and TRBJ1-2, is DGGITQSPKYLFRKEGQNVTLSCEQNLNHDAMYWYRQDPGQGLRLIYYSQIVNDFQKGDIAEGYSVSREKKESFPLTVTSAQKNPTAFYLCASSPRTGALGYTFGSGTRLTVV.

The V and J genes are TRBV18 and TRBJ2-1; possibly TRBD1 for D (5 bases). Germline V CDR1 and CDR2: KGHSH, LQKENI. CDR3 size: 13 residues. V was pared by 3 bases and J by 5 bases, with 8 bases between. The CDR3 region has the DNA TGTGCCAGCTCACCCGCGACAGACAATGAGCAGTTCTTC. Translated, it gives CASSPATDNEQFF.

Of note for this clone: One end of the junction fails to match germline, which may point to a read error. V is TRBV29-1 and J is TRBJ1-1, with a weak D call TRBD1 (5 bases). Germline loops: CDR1 SQVTM, CDR2 ANQGSEA. The CDR3 extends over 14 amino acids. CDR3 nucleotide sequence: TGCAGCGTCTTGGGCAGGGCAGTGAACACTGAGGCTTTCTTT. Residues: CSVLGRAVNTEAFF.

This chain links TRBV6-6 with TRBJ1-2, with a tentative D call TRBD1 (6 bases). The CDR3 loop spans 14 amino acids. CDR1 is MNHNY, CDR2 SVGAGI, per germline (reference sequence). Between the trimmed V and J ends, which lost 5 bases and 8 bases, there was a span of 18 bases. Here the CDR3 reads CASSLPGQNAGYTF. DNA of the CDR3: TGTGCCAGCAGTCTCCCCGGACAGAACGCCGGCTACACCTTC.

This clone has just one count. The gene calls are TRBV2 and TRBJ1-4; D is perhaps TRBD1 (6 bases). Germline CDR1 and CDR2: SNHLY and FYNNEI. CDR3 length equals 12 residues. The V and J ends lost 7 bases and 8 bases respectively, with 11 bases between them. The CDR3 sequence is CASKDRGEKLFF. The CDR3 DNA sequence: TGTGCCAGCAAGGACAGAGGAGAAAAACTGTTTTTT.

The V gene is TRBV27, the J gene TRBJ1-1, with D tentatively TRBD1 (6 bases). The CDR3 contains 13 residues. The germline gives CDR1 MNHEY, CDR2 SMNVEV (reference sequence). Trimming removed 2 bases at V and 7 bases at J, with 11 bases between. DNA for the CDR3: TGTGCCAGCAGTTTAGGTGGGGGCCTTGAAGCTTTCTTT. Its protein is CASSLGGGLEAFF.

The CDR3 bases are TGTGCCAGCAGCTTGGGGGGGAAGTCGACTGAAGCTTTCTTT. It yields the protein CASSLGGKSTEAFF. The chain uses TRBV13 and TRBJ1-1, with D perhaps matching TRBD1 (5 bases). Trimming shortened V by 3 bases and J by 5 bases, and 13 bases separated the two germline ends. This CDR3 comprises 14 residues. Germline CDR1 PRHDT, CDR2 FYEKMQ (reference sequence).

This chain connects TRBV10-3 to TRBJ2-3; D possibly corresponds to TRBD2 (6 bases). The CDR3 covers 15 residues. V was clipped by 10 bases and J by 0 bases, with 17 bases between them. Germline-derived CDR1 and CDR2 are ENHRY and SYGVKD. The DNA for the CDR3 is TGTGCCAGGAGTTGGGGGGACCCTAGCACAGATACGCAGTATTTT. Translated: CARSWGDPSTDTQYF.

This clone has only a few counts. The J gene is TRBJ2-2, the V gene TRBV7-2, with 12 bases fitting TRBD2. Unmatched junction bases numbered 9, after V lost 5 bases and J lost 11 bases. The CDR3 runs to 15 residues. The germline gives CDR1 SGHTA, CDR2 FQGNSA. The DNA for the CDR3 is TGTGCCAGCAGCGGCGGGACTAGCGGGTCCAGAGAGCTGTTTTTT. This translates into CASSGGTSGSRELFF.

This sequence joins TRBV27 and TRBJ2-2; D is perhaps TRBD1 (5 bases). The V end was cut by 5 bases, the J end by 6 bases, with 13 bases between. This CDR3 has 14 amino acids. Germline assignment: CDR1 MNHEY and CDR2 SMNVEV (reference sequence). The CDR3 region is CASSQNRKSGELFF. The CDR3 bases are TGTGCCAGCAGTCAAAACAGGAAATCCGGGGAGCTGTTTTTT.